This passage covers 29 T cell receptor beta chains from one sample sequenced in a study of regulatory T cells in long-lasting Graves disease. Described time point: newly diagnosed GD, antithyroid drugs for less than 3 months. Following extraction of RNA from PBMCs, that RNA was used to make the TCR library. Arm-PCR of CDR3 regions and iRepertoire HTBI primers were used to build TCR beta libraries. TCRdb re-called the multiplex PCR reads with MiXCR, one entry per CDR3 protein. The table records 550,000 or so distinct CDR3 sequences, approximately 12% of them present only once. Another study also made use of these data, one on T cells in Graves' hyperthyroidism and ophthalmopathy.

The sample in question was peripheral blood mononuclear cells (PBMCs), obtained at new diagnosis, from a patient treated with antithyroid drugs. The receptors were sampled from a woman in her twenties or thirties with Graves disease.

The table lists this clonotype with many counts. The V and J genes are TRBV5-1 and TRBJ2-1; D perhaps matches TRBD1 (5 bases). Germline loops: CDR1 SGHRS, CDR2 YFSETQ. V was cut by 5 bases and J by 0 bases, with 12 bases left in between. The CDR3 has 15 residues. The CDR3 sequence is CASRLTVSSYNEQFF. The CDR3 nucleotides are TGCGCCAGCAGATTGACAGTAAGCTCCTACAATGAGCAGTTCTTC.

This clonotype was seen ten or more times. The V gene is TRBV6-2 or TRBV6-3, the J gene TRBJ1-1, with TRBD1 as a possible D gene (5 bases). The CDR3 is 15 amino acids. V was trimmed by 2 bases and J by 0 bases, leaving 10 bases between them. Germline CDR1 and CDR2: MNHEY and SVGEGT. The CDR3 protein is CASSYDRLMNTEAFF. The CDR3 coding sequence is TGTGCCAGCAGTTACGACAGACTCATGAACACTGAAGCTTTCTTT.

This clonotype was seen a few times. Here the CDR3 reads CSVVGDLDEQFF. In nucleotides, the CDR3 is TGCAGCGTTGTGGGGGATTTGGATGAGCAGTTCTTC. The V gene is TRBV29-1, the J gene TRBJ2-1; D might be TRBD1 or TRBD2, each matching 5 bases. Germline CDR1 reads SQVTM; CDR2 reads ANQGSEA. This CDR3 spans 12 amino acids. With 4 bases removed from V and 8 bases from J, the gap between germline ends came to 12 bases.

This clonotype was seen many times. The chain couples TRBV7-2 to TRBJ2-5; TRBD2 agrees at 16 bases. The V gene's germline CDR1 is SGHTA and CDR2 FQGNSA. The CDR3 extends over 19 amino acids. The J segment lost 4 bases and the V segment lost 5 bases, leaving 13 bases of the junction unmatched. As DNA, the CDR3 is TGTGCCAGCAGCCCAGAACCGGGACTAGCGGGAGGGCCCGGAGAGACCCAGTACTTC. The encoded protein is CASSPEPGLAGGPGETQYF.

There are many counts of this clonotype. V and J are TRBV20-1 and TRBJ2-2, with a possible D match to TRBD1 (5 bases). The germline gives CDR1 DFQATT, CDR2 SNEGSKA (reference sequence). Trimming removed 5 bases at V and 7 bases at J, with 14 bases between. The CDR3 is 13 residues long. DNA for the CDR3: TGCAGTGCTTTTCGTAAGGGGTACGGGGAGCTGTTTTTT. Protein: CSAFRKGYGELFF.

There are a few counts of this clonotype. The chain links TRBV30 to TRBJ1-1; D is ambiguous. Germline CDR1 reads GTSNPN; CDR2 reads SVGIG (reference sequence). V lost 2 bases and J 4 bases, leaving 11 bases between the germline ends. CDR3 length equals 13 residues. The CDR3: CAWSPWAGTEAFF. CDR3 sequence (DNA): TGTGCCTGGAGTCCCTGGGCAGGCACTGAAGCTTTCTTT.

The chain recombines TRBV6-2 or TRBV6-3 with TRBJ1-6; 7 nucleotides match TRBD1. Germline trimming cut 6 bases from V and 5 bases from J; bases unmatched to any gene: 10. The germline CDR1 and CDR2 sequences are MNHEY and SVGEGT. This CDR3 comprises 16 residues. CDR3 bases: TGTGCCAGCAGGTTCAGGGGGACCGGGGATAATTCACCCCTCCACTTT. It is translated as CASRFRGTGDNSPLHF.

This clonotype appeared many times. The rearrangement links TRBV12-5 to TRBJ2-1; 8 bases are a match to TRBD1. This CDR3 is built from 14 residues. Germline CDR1 LGHNT, CDR2 FRNRAP. The V segment lost 6 bases and the J segment 5 bases; nucleotides outside the gene matches: 6. The CDR3 is CASGSGQVNNEQFF. The CDR3 DNA reads as TGTGCTAGTGGGTCGGGACAGGTTAACAATGAGCAGTTCTTC. Drawing the rest from reference TRBV12-5 and TRBJ2-1, the complete variable domain is DARVTQTPRHKVTEMGQEVTMRCQPILGHNTVFWYRQTMMQGLELLAYFRNRAPLDDSGMPKDRFSAEMPDATLATLKIQPSEPRDSAVYFCASGSGQVNNEQFFGPGTRLTVL.

This clonotype was detected ten times or more. This CDR3 is CASSPPGNYGYTF. Written as DNA, the CDR3 is TGTGCCAGCTCACCACCAGGGAACTATGGCTACACCTTC. The chain carries TRBV18 and TRBJ1-2; the D is unclear. The V gene lost 0 bases and the J gene lost 2 bases, with 4 bases spanning the gap. Germline CDR1 reads KGHSH; CDR2 reads LQKENI. This CDR3 comprises 13 residues.

The sample holds many counts of this clonotype. The chain uses TRBV28 and TRBJ2-3; D is perhaps TRBD2 (6 bases). V dropped 7 bases and J dropped 0 bases, with 11 bases sitting between them. The CDR3 spans 14 residues. Germline V gene data show CDR1 as MDHEN and CDR2 as SYDVKM. The CDR3 sequence is CASMGSGSTDTQYF. The CDR3 DNA is TGTGCCAGCATGGGTAGCGGCAGCACAGATACGCAGTATTTT.

This clonotype was observed a handful of times. This CDR3 is CSARHPGTGRYGYTF. The DNA for the CDR3 is TGCAGTGCTAGACATCCTGGGACAGGACGGTATGGCTACACCTTC. The chain recombines TRBV20-1 with TRBJ1-2; 8 nucleotides line up with TRBD1. Germline loops: CDR1 DFQATT, CDR2 SNEGSKA (reference sequence). The CDR3 is 15 residues long. V shed 2 bases, J shed 5 bases, and the junction held 10 bases outside the gene matches.

The CDR3 sequence is CASSSPGLPYTEAFF. The CDR3 DNA sequence: TGTGCCAGCAGTTCACCGGGACTGCCTTACACTGAAGCTTTCTTT. The J gene is TRBJ1-1, the V gene TRBV6-5, with TRBD1 as a possible D gene (5 bases). The germline V gene encodes CDR1 MNHEY and CDR2 SVGAGI. This CDR3 spans 15 amino acids. V was shortened by 4 bases and J by 3 bases, with 15 bases between the two germline ends.

This clonotype was picked up many times. The chain uses TRBV29-1 and TRBJ2-1; no reliable D call. The CDR3 is 10 amino acids. The germline CDR1 and CDR2 sequences are SQVTM and ANQGSEA. The germline V and J ends were trimmed by 3 bases and 15 bases, with 12 bases remaining between them. The CDR3 reads CSVDDFKVFF. DNA of the CDR3: TGCAGCGTTGATGATTTTAAGGTGTTCTTC.

This clonotype was picked up a small number of times. CDR3 residues: CASSENPTGTALNIQYF. DNA for the CDR3: TGTGCCAGCAGTGAAAACCCTACCGGGACCGCTCTAAACATTCAGTACTTC. V gene TRBV6-1 combines with J gene TRBJ2-4; TRBD1 or TRBD2 may be the D gene (5 bases each). The CDR3 contains 17 residues. Deletions cut 2 bases from V and 6 bases from J, with 20 bases between. Germline V gene sequence: CDR1 MNHNS, CDR2 SASEGT.

This clonotype was observed at least ten times. The chain uses TRBV18 and TRBJ2-7; 10 nucleotides match TRBD1. V trimming: 4 bases; J trimming: 4 bases; junction bases outside the gene matches: 10. CDR1 is KGHSH and CDR2 is LQKENI in the germline V gene. The CDR3 spans 16 residues. DNA of the CDR3: TGTGCCAGCTCACGACCGGACAGGGGGAATTCATACGAGCAGTACTTC. As protein: CASSRPDRGNSYEQYF.

The V and J genes are TRBV27 and TRBJ1-3, with TRBD1 as a possible D gene (6 bases). Germline assignment: CDR1 MNHEY and CDR2 SMNVEV (reference sequence). The CDR3 has 15 amino acids. Trimming stripped 2 bases from V and 2 bases from J, with 10 bases between. CDR3 bases: TGTGCCAGCAGTTTAAATCACAGGGCTGGAAACACCATATATTTT. Its protein product is CASSLNHRAGNTIYF.

This clonotype was counted a few times. The chain has TRBV4-2 and TRBJ1-2; D not certain. The CDR3 contains 16 residues. Germline V gene lookup returns CDR1 LGHNA and CDR2 YNFKEQ. V lost 3 bases and J 1 base, leaving 15 bases between the germline ends. The CDR3, as DNA: TGTGCCAGCAGCCAGTATCAATCGGATGTTAACTATGGCTACACCTTC. Protein product: CASSQYQSDVNYGYTF.

This clonotype occurred a few times. The chain combines TRBV5-5 with TRBJ2-7; D could derive from TRBD1 or TRBD2 (5 bases each). From germline, CDR1 is SGHKS and CDR2 YYEKEE (reference sequence). The CDR3 extends over 14 amino acids. V lost 3 bases to trimming and J lost 6 bases, with 16 bases between them. The CDR3 spells CASSSDRGRGEQYF. Here the CDR3 DNA reads TGTGCCAGCAGCTCAGATCGGGGACGTGGCGAGCAGTACTTC.

This clonotype was seen many times. The CDR3 DNA reads as TGTGCCAGCAGTCCGACGCCATGGCTCGGGACTAGCGGGAGTATCGGCACAGATACGCAGTATTTT. The encoded protein is CASSPTPWLGTSGSIGTDTQYF. This chain uses TRBV6-1 with TRBJ2-3; 14 nucleotides line up with TRBD2. Unmatched junction bases numbered 20, after V lost 5 bases and J lost 1 base. The CDR3 covers 22 residues. In germline, CDR1 is MNHNS, CDR2 SASEGT.

This clonotype has at least ten counts. The rearrangement joins TRBV6-2 or TRBV6-3 to TRBJ2-7; 7 bases match TRBD1. Germline V gene lookup returns CDR1 MNHEY and CDR2 SVGEGT. CDR3 length equals 14 residues. V was pared by 0 bases and J by 7 bases, with 6 bases of the junction left unmatched. This CDR3 is CASSYSTGMPEQYF. CDR3 sequence (DNA): TGTGCCAGCAGTTACTCGACAGGGATGCCTGAGCAGTACTTC.

This chain joins TRBV6-2 or TRBV6-3 and TRBJ2-4; weak D call: TRBD1 (6 bases). CDR1 MNHEY and CDR2 SVGEGT come from the germline V gene. The CDR3 is made up of 16 amino acids. With 5 bases removed from V and 0 bases from J, the gap between germline ends came to 14 bases. The chain's CDR3 is CASSERDTRAKNIQYF. As DNA, the CDR3 is TGTGCCAGCAGTGAGAGGGACACCCGAGCCAAAAACATTCAGTACTTC.

This clonotype was counted many times. The chain is built from TRBV5-1 and TRBJ1-2; possible D gene TRBD1, 5 bases. The length of the CDR3 is 14 residues. From germline, CDR1 is SGHRS and CDR2 YFSETQ. V shed 2 bases and J shed 2 bases, with 10 bases lying between them. The CDR3 DNA is TGCGCCAGCAGCTTAGCGTCAGGGAACTATGGCTACACCTTC. Protein: CASSLASGNYGYTF.

There are a few counts of this clonotype. The chain links TRBV20-1 to TRBJ2-7; TRBD1 is a possible D gene (5 bases). The germline CDR1 and CDR2 sequences are DFQATT and SNEGSKA (reference sequence). Trimming took off 0 bases at V and 3 bases at J, with 12 bases between the two ends. CDR3 length: 14 amino acids. The CDR3, as DNA: TGCAGTGCTAGAGATCCAACAGGAAACTACGAGCAGTACTTC. The encoded protein is CSARDPTGNYEQYF.

This clonotype was seen only a few times. This rearrangement joins TRBV19 to TRBJ2-7, with 9 bases aligning to TRBD1. Germline CDR1 and CDR2: LNHDA and SQIVND (reference sequence). The CDR3 loop spans 13 amino acids. Trimming cost V 10 bases and J 5 bases; bases outside gene matches: 9. The chain's CDR3 is CATQDRGADEQYF. The CDR3 bases are TGTGCCACTCAGGACAGGGGTGCAGACGAGCAGTACTTC.

The V call is TRBV24-1, the J call TRBJ2-5, with a weak D call TRBD1 (5 bases). Germline-derived CDR1 and CDR2 are KGHDR and SFDVKD. V gave up 5 bases and J gave up 2 bases, with 8 bases separating them. This CDR3 is 13 amino acids long. CDR3 in amino acids: CATSGAGQETQYF. The DNA of the CDR3 is TGTGCCACCAGTGGGGCAGGGCAAGAGACCCAGTACTTC.

This clonotype has ten or more counts. The V call is TRBV28, the J call TRBJ2-7; D is undetermined. The V end was cut by 8 bases, the J end by 2 bases, with 7 bases between. There are 11 residues in the CDR3. Germline V gives CDR1 MDHEN, CDR2 SYDVKM. CDR3 in amino acids: CASGQTYEQYF. The CDR3 coding sequence is TGTGCCAGCGGGCAGACCTACGAGCAGTACTTC. Looking up the rest from reference TRBV28 and TRBJ2-7 gives the full variable domain: DVKVTQSSRYLVKRTGEKVFLECVQDMDHENMFWYRQDPGLGLRLIYFSYDVKMKEKGDIPEGYSVSREKKERFSLILESASTNQTSMYLCASGQTYEQYFGPGTRLTVT.

This clonotype was seen repeatedly, ten times or more. J is TRBJ2-7 and V is TRBV30; D not certain. Trimming stripped 2 bases from V and 1 base from J, with 12 bases between. The CDR3 is 14 residues long. CDR1 and CDR2 (germline): GTSNPN, SVGIG (reference sequence). The CDR3: CAWSPPDRSYEQYF. In DNA, the CDR3 is TGTGCCTGGAGTCCTCCTGACCGATCCTACGAGCAGTACTTC.

This clonotype was counted ten times or more. This chain links TRBV27 with TRBJ1-6; D gene ambiguous. The CDR3 has 14 residues. Trimming pared 3 bases from V and 9 bases from J, leaving 12 bases between. Germline V lookup: CDR1 MNHEY, CDR2 SMNVEV (reference sequence). The CDR3 loop reads CASSFSPSRSPLHF. The CDR3 DNA is TGTGCCAGCAGTTTTTCCCCCTCCCGTTCACCCCTCCACTTT.

In its sample, this clonotype was seen many times. The rearrangement joins TRBV19 to TRBJ1-1; TRBD1 is a possible D gene (5 bases). The CDR3 consists of 14 residues. Germline V gene lookup returns CDR1 LNHDA and CDR2 SQIVND (reference sequence). V lost 1 base to trimming and J lost 7 bases, with 13 bases between them. The CDR3 DNA reads TGTGCCAGTAGTATAGGGGGACTGCTAGGTGAAGCTTTCTTT. Its translation is CASSIGGLLGEAFF.